The clone carrying this T cell receptor beta chain was seen a few times. CDR1 is SNHLY, CDR2 FYNNEI, per germline. This CDR3 region has 13 residues. V dropped 4 bases and J dropped 9 bases, with 13 bases sitting between them. The sample originates from a study of T cells after yellow fever vaccination. TCRdb reanalysed the 5' RACE reads using MiXCR and keeps one entry per CDR3 protein. The sample yields just under 600,000 distinct CDR3 sequences, about 13% seen once. The chain couples TRBV2 to TRBJ2-1, with D perhaps assigned TRBD1 or TRBD2 (5 bases each). Source: PBMCs, taken on the day of the yellow fever booster vaccination. The clonotype was recovered from a man aged 25-45 years who received the YFV17D yellow fever vaccine. CDR3 bases: TGTGCCAGCAGTGTCGGGGCGGCCGGTGAGCAGTTCTTC. Encoded protein: CASSVGAAGEQFF.